These 14 T cell receptor beta chains originate from one sample sequenced in a study of T-cell memory formation after mild COVID-19. TCRdb re-derived calls from the 5' RACE reads in MiXCR, one entry per CDR3 protein. The data show around 470,000 distinct CDR3 sequences, with 20% seen just once and 8.4% held by the top ten. Specimen: PBMCs or a T cell subset sorted from them (not recorded which). The receptors shown here come from an adult woman who had mild COVID-19 (a few samples of this study predate the infection). Cell type and time point are not known.

V is TRBV15 and J is TRBJ2-3; 9 nucleotides align to TRBD2. There are 16 residues in the CDR3. Germline CDR1 is LNHNV and CDR2 is YYDKDF (reference sequence). Trimming at V came to 3 bases and at J to 5 bases, leaving 9 bases not matched to a gene. CDR3 bases: TGTGCCACCAGCAGGAGAGCGGGGGGTGAGGGAGATACGCAGTATTTT. Translating gives CATSRRAGGEGDTQYF.

The chain employs TRBV30 and TRBJ2-1; 9 positions match TRBD2. CDR1 is GTSNPN and CDR2 is SVGIG in the germline V gene (reference sequence). The CDR3 runs to 13 residues. The junction had 4 bases not matched to a gene; V was cut back by 4 bases and J by 6 bases. The CDR3 spells CAWTSGTGNEQFF. The DNA for the CDR3 is TGTGCCTGGACTAGCGGGACGGGCAATGAGCAGTTCTTC.

This clonotype came up a few times. The chain recombines TRBV7-9 with TRBJ2-2, with 9 bases that match TRBD2. Germline V lookup: CDR1 SEHNR, CDR2 FQNEAQ (reference sequence). The CDR3 sequence is 18 residues long. The junction had 10 bases not matched to a gene; V was cut back by 1 base and J by 4 bases. CDR3: CASSLGASGTGGTGELFF. Written as DNA, the CDR3 is TGTGCCAGCAGCTTAGGGGCTAGCGGGACCGGCGGCACCGGGGAGCTGTTTTTT. Looking up the rest from reference TRBV7-9 and TRBJ2-2 gives the full variable domain: DTGVSQNPRHKITKRGQNVTFRCDPISEHNRLYWYRQTLGQGPEFLTYFQNEAQLEKSRLLSDRFSAERPKGSFSTLEIQRTEQGDSAMYLCASSLGASGTGGTGELFFGEGSRLTVL.

This clonotype was recorded many times. The rearrangement joins TRBV11-2 to TRBJ2-5, with 9 bases fitting TRBD1. The J segment lost 9 bases and the V segment lost 5 bases, leaving 10 bases of the junction unmatched. Germline V lookup: CDR1 SGHAT, CDR2 FQNNGV. The CDR3 has 14 amino acids. CDR3 region: CASSEWRTGASQYF. CDR3 sequence (DNA): TGTGCCAGCAGCGAGTGGCGGACAGGGGCGTCCCAGTACTTC.

This chain uses TRBV7-8 with TRBJ1-4; D is ambiguous. V was trimmed by 2 bases and J by 5 bases, leaving 12 bases between them. This CDR3 contains 15 residues. Germline V gene sequence: CDR1 SGHVS, CDR2 FQNEAQ. The CDR3 reads CASSLFGSANEKLFF. The CDR3 DNA reads as TGTGCCAGCAGCTTATTTGGGTCTGCGAATGAAAAACTGTTTTTT. Using reference TRBV7-8 and TRBJ1-4 for the parts outside the CDR3, the full variable domain is GAGVSQSPRYKVAKRGQDVALRCDPISGHVSLFWYQQALGQGPEFLTYFQNEAQLDKSGLPSDRFFAERPEGSVSTLKIQRTQQEDSAVYLCASSLFGSANEKLFFGSGTQLSVL.

This clonotype appeared a few times. The junction differs from germline at one of its ends, possibly a read error. The chain recombines TRBV12-3 or TRBV12-4 with TRBJ2-3; the match to TRBD2 covers 11 bases. There are 15 residues in the CDR3. The chain's CDR3 is CASSIAGGYTDTQYF. In DNA, the CDR3 is TGTGCCAGCAGTATAGCGGGGGGGTACACAGATACGCAGTATTTT.

This sequence joins TRBV4-1 and TRBJ1-1; no clear D gene. Per germline, CDR1 MGHRA and CDR2 YSYEKL. The CDR3 extends over 15 amino acids. V lost 0 bases and J 5 bases, leaving 13 bases between the germline ends. CDR3 DNA sequence: TGCGCCAGCAGCCAAGATTCGGGGAAGTATACTGAAGCTTTCTTT. Translating it yields CASSQDSGKYTEAFF.

This clonotype turned up a few times. The chain recombines TRBV29-1 with TRBJ2-3; 7 nucleotides match TRBD1. Germline CDR1 SQVTM, CDR2 ANQGSEA. Trimming at V came to 5 bases and at J to 5 bases, leaving 10 bases not matched to a gene. CDR3 length: 14 amino acids. The CDR3 protein is CSVSRAGGGDTQYF. The CDR3 coding sequence is TGCAGCGTTTCCCGCGCAGGGGGTGGAGATACGCAGTATTTT.

This clonotype was observed a few times. The chain carries TRBV24-1 and TRBJ1-1, with 8 bases fitting TRBD1. The V gene's germline CDR1 is KGHDR and CDR2 SFDVKD. J was trimmed by 0 bases and V by 4 bases; bases with no gene match: 12. This CDR3 comprises 18 residues. CDR3 amino acids: CATSDFRDRYLMNTEAFF. CDR3 bases: TGTGCCACCAGTGACTTTAGGGACAGGTACTTAATGAACACTGAAGCTTTCTTT.

V gene TRBV12-3 or TRBV12-4 combines with J gene TRBJ1-5; possibly TRBD1 for D (5 bases). This CDR3 comprises 14 residues. V was trimmed by 8 bases and J by 0 bases, leaving 11 bases between them. The chain's CDR3 is CASRGPGSNQPQHF. In nucleotides, the CDR3 is TGTGCCAGCCGGGGCCCAGGTAGCAATCAGCCCCAGCATTTT.

This chain uses TRBV12-3 or TRBV12-4 with TRBJ2-7; TRBD2 is a possible D gene (6 bases). V lost 5 bases and J 3 bases, leaving 11 bases between the germline ends. CDR3 length equals 13 residues. The CDR3 coding sequence is TGTGCCAGCAGTGCGGGACTCTACTACGAGCAGTACTTC. It encodes CASSAGLYYEQYF.

V is TRBV20-1 and J is TRBJ2-7, with D possibly being TRBD2 (5 bases). The CDR3 is 14 amino acids. Germline CDR1 DFQATT, CDR2 SNEGSKA (reference sequence). V lost 1 base, J lost 3 bases, and 13 bases lay in between. The CDR3 here is CSARVLGRVYEQYF. The CDR3 region has the DNA TGCAGTGCTAGAGTACTAGGGCGGGTCTACGAGCAGTACTTC.

This clonotype appeared many times. This chain connects TRBV6-2 or TRBV6-3 to TRBJ2-2, with 8 bases identical to TRBD2. The CDR3 has 17 residues. From germline, CDR1 is MNHEY and CDR2 SVGEGT. The trim removed 7 bases at V and 4 bases at J, leaving 14 bases unmatched. The CDR3 region is CASILTPGLGATGELFF. The CDR3 DNA reads as TGTGCCAGCATTTTAACCCCGGGACTAGGGGCCACCGGGGAGCTGTTTTTT.

There are a few counts of this clonotype. The gene calls are TRBV11-2 and TRBJ1-1; a weak D match, TRBD1 (5 bases). This CDR3 has 13 amino acids. V lost 5 bases and J 9 bases, leaving 16 bases between the germline ends. From germline, CDR1 is SGHAT and CDR2 FQNNGV. DNA of the CDR3: TGTGCCAGCAGCGATACAAGACAGAGCAAAGCTTTCTTT. Protein: CASSDTRQSKAFF.